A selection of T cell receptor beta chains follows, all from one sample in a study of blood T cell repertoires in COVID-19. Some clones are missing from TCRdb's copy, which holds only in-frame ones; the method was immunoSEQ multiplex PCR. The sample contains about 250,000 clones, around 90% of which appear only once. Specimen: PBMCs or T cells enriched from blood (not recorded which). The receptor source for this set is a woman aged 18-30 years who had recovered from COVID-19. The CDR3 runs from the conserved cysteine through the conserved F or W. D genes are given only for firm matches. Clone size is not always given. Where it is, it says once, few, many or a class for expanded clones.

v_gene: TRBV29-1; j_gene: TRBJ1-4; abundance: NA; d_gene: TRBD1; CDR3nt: TGCAGCGTTGAGGACAGGGGAAATGAAAAACTGTTTTTT; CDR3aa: CSVEDRGNEKLFF
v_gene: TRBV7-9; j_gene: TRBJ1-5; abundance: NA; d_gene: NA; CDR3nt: TGTGCCAGCAGCTTAGAGGGGAGCAATCAGCCCCAGCATTTT; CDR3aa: CASSLEGSNQPQHF
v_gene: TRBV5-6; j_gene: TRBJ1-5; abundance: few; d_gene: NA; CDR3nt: TGTGCCAGCAGCTTGGGGCAGGGCTACAATCAGCCCCAGCATTTT; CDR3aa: CASSLGQGYNQPQHF
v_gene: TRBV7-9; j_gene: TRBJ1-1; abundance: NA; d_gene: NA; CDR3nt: TGTGCCAGCAGCTCGGGACATTTGAACACTGAAGCTTTCTTT; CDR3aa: CASSSGHLNTEAFF
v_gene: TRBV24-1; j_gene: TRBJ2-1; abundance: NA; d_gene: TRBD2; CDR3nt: TGTGCCACCAGTGAACCCTTGGAGCGGGGGGGCCTTAATGAGCAGTTCTTC; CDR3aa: CATSEPLERGGLNEQFF
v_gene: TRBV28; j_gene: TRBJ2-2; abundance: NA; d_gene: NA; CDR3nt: TGTGCCAGCAGTACGGACTGGGGATTCACCGGGGAGCTGTTTTTT; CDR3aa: CASSTDWGFTGELFF
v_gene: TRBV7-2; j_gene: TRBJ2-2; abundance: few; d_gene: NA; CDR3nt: TGTGCCAGCAGCTTAGTCCGCCTAAACACCGGGGAGCTGTTTTTT; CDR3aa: CASSLVRLNTGELFF
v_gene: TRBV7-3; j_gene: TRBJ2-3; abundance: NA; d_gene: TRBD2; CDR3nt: TGTGCCAGCAGCTTAACTACATTCGGGACTAGCGGGGGGAAAAGTCTTAGCACAGATACGCAGTATTTT; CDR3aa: CASSLTTFGTSGGKSLSTDTQYF
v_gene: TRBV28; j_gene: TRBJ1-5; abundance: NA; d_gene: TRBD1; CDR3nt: TGTGCCAGCAGTTCCTCAGGGGGTTATCAGCCCCAGCATTTT; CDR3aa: CASSSSGGYQPQHF
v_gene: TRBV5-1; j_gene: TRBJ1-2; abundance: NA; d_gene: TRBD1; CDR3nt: TGCGCCAGCAGGCCGGTTACAGGGGGATCTGGCTACACCTTC; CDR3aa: CASRPVTGGSGYTF
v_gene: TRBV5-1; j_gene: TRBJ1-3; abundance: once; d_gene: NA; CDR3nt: TGCGCCAGCAGCCCTGTGCCCCCTCCAGGGGATGGAAACACCATATATTTT; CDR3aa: CASSPVPPPGDGNTIYF
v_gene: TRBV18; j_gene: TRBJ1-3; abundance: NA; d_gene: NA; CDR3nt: TGTGCCAGCTCACCGGATAGGAGCACCATATATTTT; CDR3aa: CASSPDRSTIYF
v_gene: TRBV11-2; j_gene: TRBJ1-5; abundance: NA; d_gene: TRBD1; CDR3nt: TGTGCCAGCAGCTTAGGAGTGGGACAGGGAGGTCAGCCCCAGCATTTT; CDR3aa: CASSLGVGQGGQPQHF
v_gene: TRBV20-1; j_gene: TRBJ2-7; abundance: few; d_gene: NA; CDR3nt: TGCAGTGCTAGTCCACGGGACTCCTTTTGGGAGCAGTACTTC; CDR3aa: CSASPRDSFWEQYF
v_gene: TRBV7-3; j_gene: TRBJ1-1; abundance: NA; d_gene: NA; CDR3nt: TGTGCCAGCAGCCGCGCGGGGGGCAACACTGAAGCTTTCTTT; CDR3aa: CASSRAGGNTEAFF
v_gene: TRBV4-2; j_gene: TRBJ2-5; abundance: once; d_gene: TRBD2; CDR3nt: TGTGCCAGCAGCCCTGGGGGGGTGGATGAGACCCAGTACTTC; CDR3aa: CASSPGGVDETQYF